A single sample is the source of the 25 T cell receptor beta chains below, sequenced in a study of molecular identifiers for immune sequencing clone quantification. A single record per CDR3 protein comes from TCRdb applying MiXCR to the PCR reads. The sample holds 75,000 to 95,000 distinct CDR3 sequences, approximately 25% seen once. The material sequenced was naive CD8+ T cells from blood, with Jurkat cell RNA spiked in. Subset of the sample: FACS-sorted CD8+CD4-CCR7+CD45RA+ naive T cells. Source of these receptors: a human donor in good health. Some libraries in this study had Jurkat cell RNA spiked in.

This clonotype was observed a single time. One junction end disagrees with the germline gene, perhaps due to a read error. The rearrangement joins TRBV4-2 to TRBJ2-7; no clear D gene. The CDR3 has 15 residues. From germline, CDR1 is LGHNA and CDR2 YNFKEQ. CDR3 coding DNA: TGTGCCAGCAGCCAAGCAGTATTGATTACCTACGAGCGGTACTTC. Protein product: CASSQAVLITYERYF.

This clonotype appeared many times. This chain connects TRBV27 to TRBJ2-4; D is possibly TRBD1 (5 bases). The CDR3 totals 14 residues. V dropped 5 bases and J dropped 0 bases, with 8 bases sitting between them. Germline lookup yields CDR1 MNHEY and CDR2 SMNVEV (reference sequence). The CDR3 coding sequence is TGTGCCAGCAGTCAGGGCTTAGCCAAAAACATTCAGTACTTC. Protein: CASSQGLAKNIQYF.

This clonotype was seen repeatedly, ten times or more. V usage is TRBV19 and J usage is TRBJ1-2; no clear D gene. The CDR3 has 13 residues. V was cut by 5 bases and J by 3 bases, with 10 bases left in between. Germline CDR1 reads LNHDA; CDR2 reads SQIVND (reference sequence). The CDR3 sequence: CASSPSGHYGYTF. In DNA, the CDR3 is TGTGCCAGTAGTCCATCCGGACACTATGGCTACACCTTC.

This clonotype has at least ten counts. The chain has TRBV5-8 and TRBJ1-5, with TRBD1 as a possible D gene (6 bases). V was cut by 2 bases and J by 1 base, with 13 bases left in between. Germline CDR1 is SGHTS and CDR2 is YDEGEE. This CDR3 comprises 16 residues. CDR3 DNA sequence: TGTGCCAGCAGCTTTCGAGGGGGGGCCAGCAATCAGCCCCAGCATTTT. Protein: CASSFRGGASNQPQHF. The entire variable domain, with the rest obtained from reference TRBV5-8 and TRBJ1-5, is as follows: EAGVTQSPTHLIKTRGQQATLRCSPISGHTSVYWYQQALGLGLQFLLWYDEGEERNRGNFPPRFSGRQFPNYSSELNVNALELEDSALYLCASSFRGGASNQPQHFGDGTRLSIL.

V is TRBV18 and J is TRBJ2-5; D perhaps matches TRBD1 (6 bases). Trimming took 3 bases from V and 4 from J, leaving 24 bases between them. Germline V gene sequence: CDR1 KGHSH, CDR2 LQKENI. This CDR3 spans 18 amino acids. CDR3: CASSPGTIKWQGRETQYF. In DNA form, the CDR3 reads TGTGCCAGCTCACCCGGGACAATAAAGTGGCAGGGGCGAGAGACCCAGTACTTC.

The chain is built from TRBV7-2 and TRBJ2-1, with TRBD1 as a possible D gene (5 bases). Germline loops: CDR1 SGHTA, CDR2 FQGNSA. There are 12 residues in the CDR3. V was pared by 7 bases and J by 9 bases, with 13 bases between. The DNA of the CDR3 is TGTGCCAGCAAGGACACCTGGGGTGAGCAGTTCTTC. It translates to CASKDTWGEQFF. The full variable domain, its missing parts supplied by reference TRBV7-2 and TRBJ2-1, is GAGVSQSPSNKVTEKGKDVELRCDPISGHTALYWYRQSLGQGLEFLIYFQGNSAPDKSGLPSDRFSAERTGGSVSTLTIQRTQQEDSAVYLCASKDTWGEQFFGPGTRLTVL.

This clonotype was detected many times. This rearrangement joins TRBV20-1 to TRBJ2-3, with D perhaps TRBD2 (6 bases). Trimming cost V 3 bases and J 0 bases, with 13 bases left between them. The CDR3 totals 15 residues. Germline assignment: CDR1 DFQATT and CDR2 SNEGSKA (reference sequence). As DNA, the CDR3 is TGCAGTGCTAGGGCGAGCGGGTTAAGCACAGATACGCAGTATTTT. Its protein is CSARASGLSTDTQYF.

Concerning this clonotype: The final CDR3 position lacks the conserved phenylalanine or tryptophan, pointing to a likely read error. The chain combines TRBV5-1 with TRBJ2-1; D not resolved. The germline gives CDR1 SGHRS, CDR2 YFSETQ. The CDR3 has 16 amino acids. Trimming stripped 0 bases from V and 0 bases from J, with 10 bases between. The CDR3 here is CASSLGSPSSYNEQFS. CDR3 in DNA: TGCGCCAGCAGCTTGGGGTCCCCTAGCTCCTACAATGAGCAGTTCTCC.

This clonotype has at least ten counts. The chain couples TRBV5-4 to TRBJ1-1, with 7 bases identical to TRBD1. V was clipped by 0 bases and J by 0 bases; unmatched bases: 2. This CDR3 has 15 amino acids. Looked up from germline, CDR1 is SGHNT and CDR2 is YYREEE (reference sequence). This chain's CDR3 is CASSLVGQVNTEAFF. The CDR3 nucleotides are TGTGCCAGCAGCTTGGTTGGACAGGTGAACACTGAAGCTTTCTTT. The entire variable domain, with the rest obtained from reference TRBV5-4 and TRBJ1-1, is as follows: ETGVTQSPTHLIKTRGQQVTLRCSSQSGHNTVSWYQQALGQGPQFIFQYYREEENGRGNFPPRFSGLQFPNYSSELNVNALELDDSALYLCASSLVGQVNTEAFFGQGTRLTVV.

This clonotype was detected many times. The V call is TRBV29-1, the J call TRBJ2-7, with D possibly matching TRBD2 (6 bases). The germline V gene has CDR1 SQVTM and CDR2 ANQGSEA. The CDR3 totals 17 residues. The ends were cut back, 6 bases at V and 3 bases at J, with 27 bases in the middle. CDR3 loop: CSVGRGGVVNSHYEQYF. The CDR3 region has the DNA TGCAGCGTCGGGAGAGGAGGCGTAGTTAACTCCCACTACGAGCAGTACTTC.

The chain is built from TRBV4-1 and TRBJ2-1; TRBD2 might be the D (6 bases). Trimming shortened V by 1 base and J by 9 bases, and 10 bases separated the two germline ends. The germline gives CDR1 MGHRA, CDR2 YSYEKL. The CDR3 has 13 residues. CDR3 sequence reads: CASSQATSFEQFF. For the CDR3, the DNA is TGCGCCAGCAGCCAAGCAACTAGCTTTGAGCAGTTCTTC.

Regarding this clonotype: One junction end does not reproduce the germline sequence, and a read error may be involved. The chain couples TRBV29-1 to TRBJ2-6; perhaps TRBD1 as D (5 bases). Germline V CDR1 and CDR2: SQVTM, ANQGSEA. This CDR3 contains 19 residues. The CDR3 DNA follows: TGCAGCGACGAAAGAAAGGGGCGTCGTATCTTATATGGGGCCATCGTCCTGACTTTC. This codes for CSDERKGRRILYGAIVLTF.

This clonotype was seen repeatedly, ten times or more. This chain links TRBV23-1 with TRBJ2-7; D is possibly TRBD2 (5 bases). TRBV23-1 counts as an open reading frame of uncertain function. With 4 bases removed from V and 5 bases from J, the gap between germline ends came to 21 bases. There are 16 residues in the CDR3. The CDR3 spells CASSLRSRSKEDEQYF. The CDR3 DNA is TGCGCCAGCAGTCTTCGGTCCAGGTCGAAGGAGGACGAGCAGTACTTC.

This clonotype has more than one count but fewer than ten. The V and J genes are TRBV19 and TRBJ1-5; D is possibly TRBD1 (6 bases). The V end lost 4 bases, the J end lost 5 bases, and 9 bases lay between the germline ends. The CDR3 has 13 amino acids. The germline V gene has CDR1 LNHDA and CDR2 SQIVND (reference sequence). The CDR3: CASSNGGHQPQHF. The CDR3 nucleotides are TGTGCCAGTAGTAATGGGGGGCATCAGCCCCAGCATTTT.

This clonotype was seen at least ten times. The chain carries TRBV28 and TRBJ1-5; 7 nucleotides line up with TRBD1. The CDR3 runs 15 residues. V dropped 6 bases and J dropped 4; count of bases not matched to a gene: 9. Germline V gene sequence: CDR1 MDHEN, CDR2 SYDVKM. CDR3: CASRAGTAINQPQHF. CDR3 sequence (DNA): TGTGCCAGCAGGGCCGGGACAGCGATTAATCAGCCCCAGCATTTT.

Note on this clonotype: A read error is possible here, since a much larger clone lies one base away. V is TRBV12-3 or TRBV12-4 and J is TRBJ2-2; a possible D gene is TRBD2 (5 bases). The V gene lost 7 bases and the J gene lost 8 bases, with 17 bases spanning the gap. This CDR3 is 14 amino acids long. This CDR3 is CASTPWTGGGELFF. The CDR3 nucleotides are TGTGCCAGCACCCCCTGGACTGGCGGGGGGGAGCTGTTTTTT.

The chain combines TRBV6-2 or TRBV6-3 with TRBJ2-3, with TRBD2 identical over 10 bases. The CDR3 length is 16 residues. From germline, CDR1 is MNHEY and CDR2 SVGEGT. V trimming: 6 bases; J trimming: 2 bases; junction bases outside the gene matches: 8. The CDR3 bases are TGTGCCAGCAGACCAGGACTAGCGGTTTCCACAGATACGCAGTATTTT. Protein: CASRPGLAVSTDTQYF.

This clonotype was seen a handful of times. CDR3 amino acids: CASSSSPGQRYEQYF. CDR3 sequence (DNA): TGTGCCAGTAGTTCCAGCCCGGGACAGAGGTACGAGCAGTACTTC. The chain links TRBV19 to TRBJ2-7, with 7 nucleotides matching TRBD1. The CDR3 length is 15 residues. CDR1 and CDR2 from the germline V gene are LNHDA and SQIVND (reference sequence). Losses at the gene ends were 5 bases for V and 4 bases for J; bases not matched to a gene: 11.

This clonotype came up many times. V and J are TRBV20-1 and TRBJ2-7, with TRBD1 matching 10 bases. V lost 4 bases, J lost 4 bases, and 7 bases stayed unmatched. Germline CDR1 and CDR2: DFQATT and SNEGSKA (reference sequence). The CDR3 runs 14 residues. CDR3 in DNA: TGCAGTGCTACCCTTAGGACAGGGGGGTACGAGCAGTACTTC. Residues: CSATLRTGGYEQYF.

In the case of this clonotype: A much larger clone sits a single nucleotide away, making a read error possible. The CDR3 spells CASSPGPYSGAFF. The CDR3 bases are TGTGCCAGCAGCCCCGGGCCCTACTCTGGAGCTTTCTTT. The chain uses TRBV7-9 and TRBJ1-1; D is uncertain. This CDR3 comprises 13 residues. Germline lookup yields CDR1 SEHNR and CDR2 FQNEAQ (reference sequence). The ends were cut back, 5 bases at V and 10 bases at J, with 17 bases in the middle.

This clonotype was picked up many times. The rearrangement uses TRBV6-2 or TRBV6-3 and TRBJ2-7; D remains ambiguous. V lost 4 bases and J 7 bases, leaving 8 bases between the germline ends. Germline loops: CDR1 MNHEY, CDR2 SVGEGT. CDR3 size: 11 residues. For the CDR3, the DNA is TGTGCCAGCAGTTCCTCCTGGGAGCAGTACTTC. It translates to CASSSSWEQYF.

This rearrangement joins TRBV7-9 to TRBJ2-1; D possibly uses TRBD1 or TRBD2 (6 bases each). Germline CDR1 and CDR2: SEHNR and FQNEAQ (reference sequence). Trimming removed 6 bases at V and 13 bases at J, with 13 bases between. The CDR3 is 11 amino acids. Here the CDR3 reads CASSRGVEQFF. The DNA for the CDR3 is TGTGCCAGCAGTAGGGGGGTAGAACAGTTCTTC.

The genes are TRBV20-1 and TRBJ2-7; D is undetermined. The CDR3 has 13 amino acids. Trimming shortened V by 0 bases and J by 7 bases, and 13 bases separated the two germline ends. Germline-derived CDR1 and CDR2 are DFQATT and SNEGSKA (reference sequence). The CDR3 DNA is TGCAGTGCTAGAGATTCACGACTGGGGGAGCAGTACTTC. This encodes CSARDSRLGEQYF.

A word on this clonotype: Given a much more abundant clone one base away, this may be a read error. The CDR3 DNA sequence: TGCACCAGCAGCCCGAAGGGGGAAAACTATAATTCACCCCTCCACTTT. Residues: CTSSPKGENYNSPLHF. The J gene is TRBJ1-6, the V gene TRBV4-3; possible D gene TRBD1, 6 bases. The CDR3 extends over 16 amino acids. CDR1 and CDR2 from the germline V gene are LGHNA and YSLEER.

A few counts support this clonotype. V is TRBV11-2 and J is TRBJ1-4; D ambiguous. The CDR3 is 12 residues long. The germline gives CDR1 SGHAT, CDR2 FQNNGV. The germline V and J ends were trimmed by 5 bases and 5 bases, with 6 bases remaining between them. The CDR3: CASSLTNEKLFF. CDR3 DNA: TGTGCCAGCAGCCTGACGAATGAAAAACTGTTTTTT.